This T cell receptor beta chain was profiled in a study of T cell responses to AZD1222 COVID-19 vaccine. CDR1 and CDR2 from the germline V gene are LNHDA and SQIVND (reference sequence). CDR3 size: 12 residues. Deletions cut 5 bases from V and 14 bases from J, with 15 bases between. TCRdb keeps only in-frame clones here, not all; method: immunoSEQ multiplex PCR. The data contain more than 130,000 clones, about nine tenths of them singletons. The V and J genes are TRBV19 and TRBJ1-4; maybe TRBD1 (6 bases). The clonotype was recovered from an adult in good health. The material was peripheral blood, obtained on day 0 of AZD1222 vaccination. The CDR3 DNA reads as TGTGCCAGTAGTCCTTTACAGGGAAACCTGTTTTTT. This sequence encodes CASSPLQGNLFF.